This T cell receptor (beta chain) was sequenced in a study of shared clonotypes between healthy human individuals (TCRdb year 2020). Study-level background: A couple of women and a few men aged 18 to 49 years were included in the cohort. To estimate repertoire size and how much clonotype sharing occurs between individuals, the study deeply sequenced the blood TCR repertoires of several healthy adults. Libraries were prepared and TCR repertoires were sequenced by different laboratories using diverse techniques, in order to increase sequencing depth and limit assay-specific biases. Leukapheresis yielded between about 0.9 and 8.9 billion PBMCs per donor. For each donor, CD4 naive and CD4 memory were each given three plates, CD8 naive was given two plates, and CD8 memory was given one plate.

Donors were healthy HIV-negative adults with no recently reported acute infections or vaccinations. Only Caucasian adults living in Nashville, Tennessee, USA were represented among the donors. CD4+ T cells were enriched through magnetic negative selection, after which naive cells were positively selected on CD45RA and the remaining negative fraction served as the memory subset. Blood was collected by leukapheresis, and PBMCs were isolated by Ficoll-Histopaque density gradient centrifugation and then cryopreserved in liquid nitrogen vapor phase. Analytical flow cytometry was used to check the purity and quantity of every magnetically sorted T cell population. Genomic DNA was isolated from every sorted fraction and measured by UV absorbance on a Nanodrop 2000c. In regard to this clone: Its antigen remains undetermined. Base-call qualities are not available, and no considerably larger clone is one nucleotide away.

Summary of the overall study and its limitations: Only blood was sampled, and tissue TCR repertoires likely differ from those in blood. The small number of donors limited the genetic and exposure-history diversity represented. Across four donors, approximately 4.6% of naive CD4, roughly 3.3% of naive CD8, 2% to 2.5% of memory CD4, and about 0.44% of memory CD8 clonotypes were shared. Pairwise subsampling led to the expectation that sequencing depth would affect the degree of clonotype sharing among donors. Incomplete sequencing was indicated by rarefaction of sorted-subset datasets, despite the large sequencing depth. Compared with non-shared clonotypes, clonotypes shared by all four sorted-subset donors had higher generation probabilities. Naive subsets generally had larger estimated clonotype richness than memory subsets did.

Using the deep immunoSEQ assay, TCR CDR3 regions were amplified from genomic DNA by multiplex PCR. Genomic DNA extracted from each cell subset was distributed evenly over all wells of several immunoSEQ 96-well plates, and each plate served as one replicate. Each replicate PCR for sorted subsets received roughly 200 ng genomic DNA, equal to about 30,000 T cell genomes. The purified libraries were quantified using a Qubit 3.0 fluorometer, sized with a Bioanalyzer 2100, and then quantified again using the KAPA Library Quantification kit. A separate single-read 150-cycle Illumina NextSeq 550 flow cell was used to sequence each immunoSEQ 96-well plate. Turning to the authors' computational methods: Because the immunoSEQ output held only junctional sequences and lacked quality scores, the filtering could not match the filtering applied to full-length reads. Sequences were annotated with PyIR, a Python wrapper for IgBLAST v1.9, and V/J genes and CDR3 were assigned using IMGT germline references. Reads with weak V/J assignments (E-value above 1e-6), missing CDR3, stop codons, out-of-frame junctions, or ambiguous translated residues were removed. V3J clonotypes were defined as sequences sharing the same inferred V gene, J gene, and CDR3 amino acid sequence. Percentage overlap between repertoires was computed as shared unique clonotypes divided by the size of the smaller repertoire. RTK rarefaction, the Chao1 estimator, and Recon v2.1 estimates of unobserved clonotypes were used to assess repertoire richness. Generation probabilities for all TCRbeta clonotypes obtained by the gDNA method from a few donors were computed using OLGA. Drawn from immuneACCESS, this table holds only the in-frame rearrangements with V and J called that TCRdb kept. Clones are partly lost; checked studies trace under half to an unresolved V gene and leave the rest unexplained. The V and J calls and the clone size are those of that table, but D and trimming were determined from the DNA. The sample yields some 2,500,000 clones; around 92% were counted once. Of the sample, around 0.4% is held by the ten largest clones.

The specimen sequenced was naive CD4+ T cells from PBMCs. This specimen's cell subset or site label, per the study, means: CD45RA+ positively selected. This receptor was taken from a man between 18 and 35 years old in good health. Some clones in this sample may be carry-over from other donors' samples.

CDR3 protein: CASSPHRVAGVAEDEQYF. The bases read TGCGCCAGCAGCCCCCACCGGGTAGCGGGAGTAGCTGAGGACGAGCAGTACTTC. The sequence is built from TRBV4-1 and TRBJ2-5; TRBD2 matches 9 bases in the middle. The DNA end lines up better with TRBJ2-7; the J call may be wrong. Spanning cysteine to phenylalanine, the CDR3 consists of 18 amino acids. Only the CDR3 DNA is retained, 54 bases long and in frame from the first base. Per the germline V gene, MGHRA is the CDR1 and YSYEKL is the CDR2.